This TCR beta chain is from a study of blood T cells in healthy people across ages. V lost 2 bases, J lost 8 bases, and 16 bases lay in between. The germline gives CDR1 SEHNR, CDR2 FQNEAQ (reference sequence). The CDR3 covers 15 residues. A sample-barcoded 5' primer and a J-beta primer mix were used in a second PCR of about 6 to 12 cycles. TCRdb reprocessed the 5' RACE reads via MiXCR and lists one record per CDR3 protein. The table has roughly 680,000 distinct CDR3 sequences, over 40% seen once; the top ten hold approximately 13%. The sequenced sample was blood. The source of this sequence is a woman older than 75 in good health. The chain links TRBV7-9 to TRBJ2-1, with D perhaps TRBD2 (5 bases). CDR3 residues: CASSLNSASMDEQFF. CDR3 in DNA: TGTGCCAGCAGCTTAAATTCCGCTAGCATGGATGAGCAGTTCTTC.